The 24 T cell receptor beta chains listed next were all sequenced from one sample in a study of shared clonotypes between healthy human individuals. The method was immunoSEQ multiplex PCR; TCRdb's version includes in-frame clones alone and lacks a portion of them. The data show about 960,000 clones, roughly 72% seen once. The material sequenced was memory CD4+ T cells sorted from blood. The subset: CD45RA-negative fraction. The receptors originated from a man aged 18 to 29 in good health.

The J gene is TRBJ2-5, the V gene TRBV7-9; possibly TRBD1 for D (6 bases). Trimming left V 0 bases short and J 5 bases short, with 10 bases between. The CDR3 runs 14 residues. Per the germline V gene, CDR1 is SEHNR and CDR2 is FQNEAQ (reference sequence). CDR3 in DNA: TGTGCCAGCAGCTTAGCCCGCGACAGGGAGACCCAGTACTTC. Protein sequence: CASSLARDRETQYF. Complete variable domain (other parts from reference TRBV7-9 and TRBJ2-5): DTGVSQNPRHKITKRGQNVTFRCDPISEHNRLYWYRQTLGQGPEFLTYFQNEAQLEKSRLLSDRFSAERPKGSFSTLEIQRTEQGDSAMYLCASSLARDRETQYFGPGTRLLVL.

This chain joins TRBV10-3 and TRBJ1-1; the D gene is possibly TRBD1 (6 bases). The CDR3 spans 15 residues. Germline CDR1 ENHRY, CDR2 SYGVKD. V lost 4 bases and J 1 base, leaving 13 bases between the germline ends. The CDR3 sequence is CAISGGTRGNTEAFF. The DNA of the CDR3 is TGTGCCATCAGTGGGGGGACAAGGGGGAACACTGAAGCTTTCTTT.

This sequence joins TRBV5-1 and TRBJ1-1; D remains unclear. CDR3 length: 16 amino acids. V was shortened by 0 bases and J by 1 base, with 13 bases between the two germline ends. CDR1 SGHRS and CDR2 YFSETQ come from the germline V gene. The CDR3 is CASSLVSGIPNTEAFF. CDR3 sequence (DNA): TGCGCCAGCAGCTTGGTTTCAGGTATTCCGAACACTGAAGCTTTCTTT.

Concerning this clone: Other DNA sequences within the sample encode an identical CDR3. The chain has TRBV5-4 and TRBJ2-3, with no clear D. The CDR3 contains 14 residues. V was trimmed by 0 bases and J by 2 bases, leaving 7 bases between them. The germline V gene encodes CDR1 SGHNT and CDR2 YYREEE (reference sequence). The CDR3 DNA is TGTGCCAGCAGCTTGGAGCGCTCCACAGATACGCAGTATTTT. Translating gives CASSLERSTDTQYF.

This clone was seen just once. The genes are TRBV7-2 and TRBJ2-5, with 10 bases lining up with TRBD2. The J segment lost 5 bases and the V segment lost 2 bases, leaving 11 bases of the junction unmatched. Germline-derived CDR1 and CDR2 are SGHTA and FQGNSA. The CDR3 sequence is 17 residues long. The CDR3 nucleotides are TGTGCCAGCAGCTTAATGGCTAGCGGGAGTGGGGAGGAGACCCAGTACTTC. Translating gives CASSLMASGSGEETQYF.

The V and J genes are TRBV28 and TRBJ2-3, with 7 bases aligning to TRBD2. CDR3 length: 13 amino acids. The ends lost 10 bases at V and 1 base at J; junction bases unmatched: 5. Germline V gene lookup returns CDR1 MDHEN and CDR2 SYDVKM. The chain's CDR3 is CATGGGGTDTQYF. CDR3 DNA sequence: TGTGCCACCGGGGGAGGGGGCACAGATACGCAGTATTTT.

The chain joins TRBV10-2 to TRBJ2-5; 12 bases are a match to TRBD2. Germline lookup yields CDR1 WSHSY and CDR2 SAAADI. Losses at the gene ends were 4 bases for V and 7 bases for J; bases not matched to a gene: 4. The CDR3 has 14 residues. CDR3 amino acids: CASSATSGSVTQYF. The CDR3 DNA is TGCGCCAGCAGTGCGACTAGCGGGAGTGTGACCCAGTACTTC.

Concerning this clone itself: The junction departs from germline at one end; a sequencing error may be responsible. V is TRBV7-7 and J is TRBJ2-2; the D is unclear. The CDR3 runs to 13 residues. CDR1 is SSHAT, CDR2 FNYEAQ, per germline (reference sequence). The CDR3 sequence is CASSPYNTGELFF. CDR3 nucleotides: TGTGCTAGCAGCCCCTATAACACCGGGGAGCTGTTTTTT.

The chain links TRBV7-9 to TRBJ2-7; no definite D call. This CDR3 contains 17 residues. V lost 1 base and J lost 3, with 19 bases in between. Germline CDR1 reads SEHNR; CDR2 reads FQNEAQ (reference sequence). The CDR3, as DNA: TGTGCCAGCAGCTTAGATAGTTGGTCAGGCCAAGACTACGAGCAGTACTTC. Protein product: CASSLDSWSGQDYEQYF.

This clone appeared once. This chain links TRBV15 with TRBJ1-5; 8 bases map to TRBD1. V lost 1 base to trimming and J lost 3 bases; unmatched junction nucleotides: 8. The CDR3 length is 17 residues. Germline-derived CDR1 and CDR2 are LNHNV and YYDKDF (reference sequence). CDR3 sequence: CATSRVVQTGANQPQHF. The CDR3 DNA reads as TGTGCCACCAGCAGAGTCGTTCAGACAGGGGCCAATCAGCCCCAGCATTTT.

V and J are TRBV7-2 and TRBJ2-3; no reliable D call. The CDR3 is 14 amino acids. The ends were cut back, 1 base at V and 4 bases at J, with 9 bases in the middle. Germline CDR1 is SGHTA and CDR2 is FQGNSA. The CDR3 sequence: CASSLDGAADTQYF. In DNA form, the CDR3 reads TGTGCCAGCAGCTTAGATGGAGCTGCAGATACGCAGTATTTT.

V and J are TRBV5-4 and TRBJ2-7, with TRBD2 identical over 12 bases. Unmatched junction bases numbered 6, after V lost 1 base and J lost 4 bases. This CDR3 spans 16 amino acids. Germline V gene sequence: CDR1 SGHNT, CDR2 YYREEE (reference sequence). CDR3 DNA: TGTGCCAGCAGCTTGAGCGCTAGCGGGGGGGCTTACGAGCAGTACTTC. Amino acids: CASSLSASGGAYEQYF.

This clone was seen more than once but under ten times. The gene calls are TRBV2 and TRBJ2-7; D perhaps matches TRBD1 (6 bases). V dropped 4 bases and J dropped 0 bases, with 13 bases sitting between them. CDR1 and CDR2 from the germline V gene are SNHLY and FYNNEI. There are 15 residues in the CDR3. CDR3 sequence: CASSGQGFISYEQYF. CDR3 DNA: TGTGCCAGCAGTGGGCAGGGGTTCATCTCCTACGAGCAGTACTTC.

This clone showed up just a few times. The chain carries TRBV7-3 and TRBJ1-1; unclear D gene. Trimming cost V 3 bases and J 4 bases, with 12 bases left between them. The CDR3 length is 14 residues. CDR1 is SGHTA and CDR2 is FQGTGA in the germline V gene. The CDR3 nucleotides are TGTGCCAGCAGCTTTGGACCCTCGAGCACTGAAGCTTTCTTT. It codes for CASSFGPSSTEAFF. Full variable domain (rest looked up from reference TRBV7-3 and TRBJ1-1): GAGVSQTPSNKVTEKGKYVELRCDPISGHTALYWYRQSLGQGPEFLIYFQGTGAADDSGLPNDRFFAVRPEGSVSTLKIQRTERGDSAVYLCASSFGPSSTEAFFGQGTRLTVV.

The CDR3 is CATRQGGYNSPLHF. The CDR3 DNA sequence: TGTGCCACCCGACAGGGAGGGTATAATTCACCCCTCCACTTT. The genes are TRBV15 and TRBJ1-6; 7 bases align to TRBD1. The CDR3 spans 14 residues. Germline V lookup: CDR1 LNHNV, CDR2 YYDKDF (reference sequence). The V gene end was trimmed by 8 bases and the J gene end by 4 bases; junction bases not matched to a gene: 5. Full variable domain (rest looked up from reference TRBV15 and TRBJ1-6): DAMVIQNPRYQVTQFGKPVTLSCSQTLNHNVMYWYQQKSSQAPKLLFHYYDKDFNNEADTPDNFQSRRPNTSFCFLDIRSPGLGDTAMYLCATRQGGYNSPLHFGNGTRLTVT.

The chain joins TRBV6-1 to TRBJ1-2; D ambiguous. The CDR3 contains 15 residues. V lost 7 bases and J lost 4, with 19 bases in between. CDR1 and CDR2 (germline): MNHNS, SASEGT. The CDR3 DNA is TGTGCCAGCACCCTTCCGGGCGGCCAGACCTATGGCTACACCTTC. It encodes CASTLPGGQTYGYTF.

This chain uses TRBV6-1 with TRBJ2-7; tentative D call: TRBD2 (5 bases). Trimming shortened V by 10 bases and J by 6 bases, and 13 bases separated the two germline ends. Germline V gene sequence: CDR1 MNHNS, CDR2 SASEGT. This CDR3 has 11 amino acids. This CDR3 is CATTERGEQYF. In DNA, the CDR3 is TGTGCCACCACAGAACGGGGCGAGCAGTACTTC.

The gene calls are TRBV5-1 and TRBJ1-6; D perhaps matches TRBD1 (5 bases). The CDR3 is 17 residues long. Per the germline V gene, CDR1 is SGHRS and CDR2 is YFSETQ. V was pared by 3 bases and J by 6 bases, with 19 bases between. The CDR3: CASSSHHVGVLNSPLHF. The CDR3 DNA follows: TGCGCCAGCAGCTCCCACCACGTAGGGGTCCTTAATTCACCCCTCCACTTT.

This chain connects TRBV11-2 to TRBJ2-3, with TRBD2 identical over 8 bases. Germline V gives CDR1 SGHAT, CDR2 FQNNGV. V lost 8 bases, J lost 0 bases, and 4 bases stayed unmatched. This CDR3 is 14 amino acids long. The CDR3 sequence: CASDKRGSTDTQYF. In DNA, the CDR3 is TGTGCCAGCGACAAGCGGGGGAGCACAGATACGCAGTATTTT.

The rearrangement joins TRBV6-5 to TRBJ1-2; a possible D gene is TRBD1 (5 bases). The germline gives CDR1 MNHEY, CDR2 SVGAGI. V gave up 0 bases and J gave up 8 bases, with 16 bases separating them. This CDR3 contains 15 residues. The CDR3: CASSYSRGDPRGYTF. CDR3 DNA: TGTGCCAGCAGTTACTCCCGGGGGGACCCTCGCGGCTACACCTTC.

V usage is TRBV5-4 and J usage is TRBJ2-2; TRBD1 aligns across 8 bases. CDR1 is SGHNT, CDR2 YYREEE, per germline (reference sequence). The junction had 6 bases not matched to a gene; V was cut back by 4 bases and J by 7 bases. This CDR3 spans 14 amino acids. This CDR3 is CASSQDRVDGELFF. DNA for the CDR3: TGTGCCAGCAGCCAGGACAGGGTGGACGGGGAGCTGTTTTTT.

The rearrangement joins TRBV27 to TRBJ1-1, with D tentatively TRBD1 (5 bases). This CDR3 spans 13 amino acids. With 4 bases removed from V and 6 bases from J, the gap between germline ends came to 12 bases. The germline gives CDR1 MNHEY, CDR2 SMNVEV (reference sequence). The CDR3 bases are TGTGCCAGCAGTTCCAGGGATGTCTCTGAAGCTTTCTTT. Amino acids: CASSSRDVSEAFF.

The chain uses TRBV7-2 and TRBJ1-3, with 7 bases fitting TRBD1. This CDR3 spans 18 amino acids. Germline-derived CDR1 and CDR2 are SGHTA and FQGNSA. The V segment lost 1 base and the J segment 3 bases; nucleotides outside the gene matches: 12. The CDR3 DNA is TGTGCCAGCAGCTTAGACTCAGCGTTAGGGGGCCGTGGAAACACCATATATTTT. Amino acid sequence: CASSLDSALGGRGNTIYF.

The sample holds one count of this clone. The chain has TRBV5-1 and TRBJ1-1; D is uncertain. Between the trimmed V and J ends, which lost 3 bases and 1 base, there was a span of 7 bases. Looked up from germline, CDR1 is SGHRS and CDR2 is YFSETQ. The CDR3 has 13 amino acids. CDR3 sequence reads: CASSYDKNTEAFF. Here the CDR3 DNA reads TGCGCCAGCAGCTACGACAAGAACACTGAAGCTTTCTTT.